The T cell receptor beta chain described here comes from a study of multiple sclerosis patients with progressive multifocal leukoencephalopathy. Study-wide results and caveats: Most PML patients had lower entropy, suggesting less diverse TRB repertoires.

The survey-level immunoSEQ assay was used. Sequencing was performed with immunoSEQ multiplex PCR; in TCRdb, only in-frame clones are kept and a portion is missing. This table holds fewer than 35,000 clones, around 89% found once. Time point indicated: before natalizumab initiation. From germline, CDR1 is MNHEY and CDR2 SVGAGI. The length of the CDR3 is 15 residues. Trimming removed 7 bases at V and 0 bases at J, with 13 bases between. Details on this clone: What it binds is unknown.

The sequencing sample was made of PBMCs. The origin of this receptor is a human donor with multiple sclerosis. The chain uses TRBV6-5 and TRBJ1-5; D possibly corresponds to TRBD1 (5 bases). In DNA, the CDR3 is TGTGCCAGCACCCCGACAGAGTATAGCAATCAGCCCCAGCATTTT. It yields the protein CASTPTEYSNQPQHF.